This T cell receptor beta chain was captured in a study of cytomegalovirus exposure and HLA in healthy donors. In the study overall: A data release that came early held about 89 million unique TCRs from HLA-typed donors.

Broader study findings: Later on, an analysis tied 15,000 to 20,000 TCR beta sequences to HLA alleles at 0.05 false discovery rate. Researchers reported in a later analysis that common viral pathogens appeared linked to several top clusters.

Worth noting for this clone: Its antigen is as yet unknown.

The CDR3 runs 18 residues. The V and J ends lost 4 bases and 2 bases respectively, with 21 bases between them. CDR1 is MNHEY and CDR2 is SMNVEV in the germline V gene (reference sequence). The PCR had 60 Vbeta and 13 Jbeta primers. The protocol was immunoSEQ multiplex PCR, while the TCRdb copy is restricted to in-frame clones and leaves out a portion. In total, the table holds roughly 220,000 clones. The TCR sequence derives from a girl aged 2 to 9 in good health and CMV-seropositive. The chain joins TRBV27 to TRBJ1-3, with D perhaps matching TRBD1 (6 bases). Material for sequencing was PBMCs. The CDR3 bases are TGTGCCAGCAGTTCCCTCGCGACAGGAGTAATGCCTGGAAACACCATATATTTT. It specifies CASSSLATGVMPGNTIYF.